This T cell receptor (beta chain) was sequenced in a study of T cells in Graves' hyperthyroidism and ophthalmopathy. Overall study results and limits: In validation, the model predicted ophthalmopathy. These predictions came a median roughly seven months before onset.

Germline V gene data show CDR1 as DFQATT and CDR2 as SNEGSKA (reference sequence). V was trimmed by 1 base and J by 1 base, leaving 8 bases between them. The CDR3 length is 14 residues. Amplified TCR beta CDR3 regions came from RNA transcripts. The HTBI primer set drove a first-round RT-PCR of the TCR CDR3. TCRdb independently ran MiXCR on the multiplex PCR reads; one entry per CDR3 protein. The data hold approximately 530,000 distinct CDR3 sequences, with over 15% observed a single time. This clonotype has more than one count but fewer than ten. The target antigen is unknown. For Graves' hyperthyroidism to be stable, ophthalmopathy could not progress within 18 months.

The material sequenced was blood. This TCR was recovered from a woman between 18 and 29 years old with Graves' hyperthyroidism. The chain employs TRBV20-1 and TRBJ1-5; D might be TRBD1 (5 bases). Here the CDR3 reads CSARVGGSNQPQHF. In DNA, the CDR3 is TGCAGTGCTAGAGTCGGGGGAAGCAATCAGCCCCAGCATTTT.